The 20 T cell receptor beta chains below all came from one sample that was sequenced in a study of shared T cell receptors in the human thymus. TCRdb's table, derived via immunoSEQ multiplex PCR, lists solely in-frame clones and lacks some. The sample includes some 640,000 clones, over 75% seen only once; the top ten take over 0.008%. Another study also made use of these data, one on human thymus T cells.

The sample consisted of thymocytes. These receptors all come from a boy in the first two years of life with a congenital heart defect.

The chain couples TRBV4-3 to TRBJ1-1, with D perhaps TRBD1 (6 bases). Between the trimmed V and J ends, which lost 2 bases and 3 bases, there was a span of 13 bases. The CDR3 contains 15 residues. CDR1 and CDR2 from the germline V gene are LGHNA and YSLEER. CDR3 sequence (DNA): TGCGCCAGCAGCCAAAAAGGGGGTTTGGACACTGAAGCTTTCTTT. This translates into CASSQKGGLDTEAFF.

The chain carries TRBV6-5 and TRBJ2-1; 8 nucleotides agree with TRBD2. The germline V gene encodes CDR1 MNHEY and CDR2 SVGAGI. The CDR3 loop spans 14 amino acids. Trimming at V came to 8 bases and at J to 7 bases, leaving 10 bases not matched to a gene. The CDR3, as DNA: TGTGCCAGCTGCCCAACGGGGGGGCTTAATGAGCAGTTCTTC. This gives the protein CASCPTGGLNEQFF.

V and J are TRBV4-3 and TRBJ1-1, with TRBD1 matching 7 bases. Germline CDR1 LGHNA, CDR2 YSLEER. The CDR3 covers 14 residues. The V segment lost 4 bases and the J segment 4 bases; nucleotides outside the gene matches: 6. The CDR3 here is CASSPYRGFTEAFF. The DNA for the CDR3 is TGCGCCAGCAGCCCGTACAGGGGTTTCACTGAAGCTTTCTTT.

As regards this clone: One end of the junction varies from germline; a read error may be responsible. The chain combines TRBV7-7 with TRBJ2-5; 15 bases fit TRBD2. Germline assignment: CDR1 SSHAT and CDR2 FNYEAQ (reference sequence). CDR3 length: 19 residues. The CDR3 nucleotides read TGTGCTAGCAGCTTAGCGACGTGGACTAGCGGGGGGGCCTGGGAGACCCAGTACTTC. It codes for CASSLATWTSGGAWETQYF.

CDR3 protein: CASSPGTAISNQPQHF. The CDR3 nucleotides are TGTGCCAGCAGCCCTGGGACAGCCATCAGCAATCAGCCCCAGCATTTT. The chain joins TRBV7-2 to TRBJ1-5; TRBD1 matches at 7 bases. V trimming: 5 bases; J trimming: 1 base; junction bases outside the gene matches: 8. This CDR3 is 16 amino acids long. Germline V gives CDR1 SGHTA, CDR2 FQGNSA.

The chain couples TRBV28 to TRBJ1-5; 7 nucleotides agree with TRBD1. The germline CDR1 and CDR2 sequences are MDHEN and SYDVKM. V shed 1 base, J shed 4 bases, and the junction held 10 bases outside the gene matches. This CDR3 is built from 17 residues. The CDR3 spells CASSLSPGQPSNQPQHF. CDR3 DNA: TGTGCCAGCAGTTTATCGCCGGGACAGCCCTCGAATCAGCCCCAGCATTTT.

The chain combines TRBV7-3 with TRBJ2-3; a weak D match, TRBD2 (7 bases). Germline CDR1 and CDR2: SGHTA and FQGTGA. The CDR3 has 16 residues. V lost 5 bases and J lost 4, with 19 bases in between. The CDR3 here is CASSRGGGARPDTQYF. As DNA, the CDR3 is TGTGCCAGCAGCCGAGGAGGGGGGGCCCGGCCAGATACGCAGTATTTT.

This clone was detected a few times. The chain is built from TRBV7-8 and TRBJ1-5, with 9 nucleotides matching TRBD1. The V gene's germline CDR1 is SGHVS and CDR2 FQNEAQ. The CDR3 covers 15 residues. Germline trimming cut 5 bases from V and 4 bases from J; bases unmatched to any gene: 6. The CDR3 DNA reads TGTGCCAGCAGCGCCGGGACAGGGAAAAATCAGCCCCAGCATTTT. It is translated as CASSAGTGKNQPQHF. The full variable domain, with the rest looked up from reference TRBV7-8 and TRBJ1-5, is GAGVSQSPRYKVAKRGQDVALRCDPISGHVSLFWYQQALGQGPEFLTYFQNEAQLDKSGLPSDRFFAERPEGSVSTLKIQRTQQEDSAVYLCASSAGTGKNQPQHFGDGTRLSIL.

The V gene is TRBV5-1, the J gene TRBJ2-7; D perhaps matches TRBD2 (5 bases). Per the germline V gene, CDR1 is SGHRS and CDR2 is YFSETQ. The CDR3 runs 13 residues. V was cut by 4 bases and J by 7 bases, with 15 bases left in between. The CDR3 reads CASSGGPQLEQYF. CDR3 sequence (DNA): TGCGCCAGCAGCGGAGGCCCCCAATTAGAGCAGTACTTC.

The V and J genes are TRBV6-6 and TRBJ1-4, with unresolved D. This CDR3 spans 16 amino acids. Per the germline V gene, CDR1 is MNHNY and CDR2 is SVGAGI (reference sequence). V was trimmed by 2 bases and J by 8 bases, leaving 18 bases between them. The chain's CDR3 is CASSYIPGSLNEKLFF. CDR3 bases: TGTGCCAGCAGTTACATTCCGGGGTCTCTTAACGAAAAACTGTTTTTT.

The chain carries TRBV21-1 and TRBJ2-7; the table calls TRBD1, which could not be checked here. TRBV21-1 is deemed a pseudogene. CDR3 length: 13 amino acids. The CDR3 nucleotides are TGTGCCAGCTTTCAACAGGGGGCCTACGAGCAGTACTTC. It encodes CASFQQGAYEQYF.

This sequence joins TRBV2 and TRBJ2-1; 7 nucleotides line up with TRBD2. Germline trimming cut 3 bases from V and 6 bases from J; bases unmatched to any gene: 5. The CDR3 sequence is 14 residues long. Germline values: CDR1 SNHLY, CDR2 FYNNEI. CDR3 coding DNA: TGTGCCAGCAGTGATTTCGGGGGGTCCAATGAGCAGTTCTTC. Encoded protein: CASSDFGGSNEQFF.

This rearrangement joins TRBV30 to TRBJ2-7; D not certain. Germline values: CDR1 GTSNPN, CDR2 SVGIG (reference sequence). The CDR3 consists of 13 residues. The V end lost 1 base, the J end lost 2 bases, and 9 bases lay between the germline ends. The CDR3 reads CAWSAKETYEQYF. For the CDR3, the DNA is TGTGCCTGGAGTGCTAAAGAAACCTACGAGCAGTACTTC. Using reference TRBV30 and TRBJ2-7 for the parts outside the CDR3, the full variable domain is SQTIHQWPATLVQPVGSPLSLECTVEGTSNPNLYWYRQAAGRGLQLLFYSVGIGQISSEVPQNLSASRPQDRQFILSSKKLLLSDSGFYLCAWSAKETYEQYFGPGTRLTVT.

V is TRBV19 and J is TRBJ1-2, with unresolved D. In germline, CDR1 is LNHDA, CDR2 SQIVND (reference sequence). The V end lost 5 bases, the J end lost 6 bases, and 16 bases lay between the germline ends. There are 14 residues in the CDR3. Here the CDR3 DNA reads TGTGCCAGTAGTGTTCCAGTCCTGGTCGATGGCTACACCTTC. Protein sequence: CASSVPVLVDGYTF.

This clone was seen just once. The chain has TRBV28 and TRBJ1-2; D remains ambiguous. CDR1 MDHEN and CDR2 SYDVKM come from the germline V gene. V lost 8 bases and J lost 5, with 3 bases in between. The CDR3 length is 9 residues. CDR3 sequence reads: CASLYGYTF. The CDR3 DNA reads TGTGCCAGCCTATATGGCTACACCTTC.

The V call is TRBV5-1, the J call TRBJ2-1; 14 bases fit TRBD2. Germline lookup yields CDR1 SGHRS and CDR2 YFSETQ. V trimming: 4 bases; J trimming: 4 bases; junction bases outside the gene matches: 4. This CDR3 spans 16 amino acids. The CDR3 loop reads CASSTGLAGGYNEQFF. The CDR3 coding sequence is TGCGCCAGCAGCACAGGACTAGCGGGAGGTTACAATGAGCAGTTCTTC. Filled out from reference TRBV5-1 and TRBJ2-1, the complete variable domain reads KAGVTQTPRYLIKTRGQQVTLSCSPISGHRSVSWYQQTPGQGLQFLFEYFSETQRNKGNFPGRFSGRQFSNSRSEMNVSTLELGDSALYLCASSTGLAGGYNEQFFGPGTRLTVL.

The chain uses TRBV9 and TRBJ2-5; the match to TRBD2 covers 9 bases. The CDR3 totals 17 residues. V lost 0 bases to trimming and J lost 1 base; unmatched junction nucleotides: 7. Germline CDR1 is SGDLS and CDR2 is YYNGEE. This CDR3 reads CASSVEGRGGPQETQYF. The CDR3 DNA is TGTGCCAGCAGCGTAGAGGGGCGGGGGGGGCCCCAAGAGACCCAGTACTTC. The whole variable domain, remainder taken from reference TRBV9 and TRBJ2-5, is DSGVTQTPKHLITATGQRVTLRCSPRSGDLSVYWYQQSLDQGLQFLIQYYNGEERAKGNILERFSAQQFPDLHSELNLSSLELGDSALYFCASSVEGRGGPQETQYFGPGTRLLVL.

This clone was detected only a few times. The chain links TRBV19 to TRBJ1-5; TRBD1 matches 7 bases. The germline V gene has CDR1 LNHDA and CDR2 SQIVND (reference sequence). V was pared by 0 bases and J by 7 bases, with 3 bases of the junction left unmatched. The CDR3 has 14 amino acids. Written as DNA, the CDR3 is TGTGCCAGTAGTATAGAAGGGGGCGGACAGCCCCAGCATTTT. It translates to CASSIEGGGQPQHF.

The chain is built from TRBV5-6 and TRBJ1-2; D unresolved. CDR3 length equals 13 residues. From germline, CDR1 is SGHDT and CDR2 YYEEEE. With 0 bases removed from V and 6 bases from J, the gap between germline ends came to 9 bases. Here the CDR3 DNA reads TGTGCCAGCAGCTTGGGATTGAGCGATGGCTACACCTTC. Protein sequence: CASSLGLSDGYTF.

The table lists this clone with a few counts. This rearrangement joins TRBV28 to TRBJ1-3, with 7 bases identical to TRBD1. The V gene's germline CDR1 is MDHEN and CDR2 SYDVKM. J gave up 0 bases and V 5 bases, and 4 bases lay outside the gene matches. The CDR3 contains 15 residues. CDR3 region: CASSPTGNSGNTIYF. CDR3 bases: TGTGCCAGCAGTCCGACAGGGAACTCTGGAAACACCATATATTTT.